The 30 T cell receptor beta chains listed next were all sequenced from one sample in a study of neurological immune-mediated disorders. TCRdb recomputed calls from the 5' RACE reads with MiXCR, one row per CDR3 protein. The repertoire includes some 20,000 distinct CDR3 sequences, 7.5% of them detected once, and about 17% sits in the top ten. The sequenced sample consisted of CD8+ T cells from blood. These receptors came from a woman in her twenties or thirties with HTLV-1-associated myelopathy (HAM/TSP).

By share of the sample, this clonotype is medium-sized. The V and J genes are TRBV20-1 and TRBJ1-1, with a possible D match to TRBD1 (6 bases). Germline V gene lookup returns CDR1 DFQATT and CDR2 SNEGSKA (reference sequence). The CDR3 runs to 14 residues. Between the trimmed V and J ends, which lost 6 bases and 4 bases, there was a span of 18 bases. DNA for the CDR3: TGCAGTGCCCAAAATCTGGACAGACCCACTGAAGCTTTCTTT. The encoded protein is CSAQNLDRPTEAFF.

This clonotype was detected ten times or more. V gene TRBV27 combines with J gene TRBJ2-2; 8 nucleotides line up with TRBD2. The CDR3 consists of 15 residues. Germline CDR1 is MNHEY and CDR2 is SMNVEV (reference sequence). V shed 5 bases and J 1 base; nucleotides not matched to a gene: 3. The CDR3 nucleotides are TGTGCCAGCAGTATACTAGCGGAGAACACCGGGGAGCTGTTTTTT. Residues: CASSILAENTGELFF.

This clonotype was picked up many times. The V and J genes are TRBV5-1 and TRBJ1-1; a possible D gene is TRBD1 (5 bases). The germline gives CDR1 SGHRS, CDR2 YFSETQ. V was shortened by 3 bases and J by 5 bases, with 20 bases between the two germline ends. This CDR3 has 16 amino acids. CDR3 region: CASSSGGPEGRTEAFF. The DNA for the CDR3 is TGCGCCAGCAGCTCCGGAGGACCGGAGGGGAGAACTGAAGCTTTCTTT.

This clonotype was observed many times. This chain connects TRBV29-1 to TRBJ2-5; either TRBD1 or TRBD2 may supply D (5 bases each). The CDR3 has 13 residues. The germline V and J ends were trimmed by 4 bases and 5 bases, with 14 bases remaining between them. Germline CDR1 SQVTM, CDR2 ANQGSEA. The CDR3 here is CSVVLRGPETQYF. CDR3 in DNA: TGCAGCGTTGTTTTGAGGGGCCCGGAGACCCAGTACTTC.

This clonotype showed up many times. The chain links TRBV3-1 to TRBJ2-1, with D perhaps TRBD1 (6 bases). CDR1 and CDR2 from the germline V gene are LGHDT and YNNKEL (reference sequence). The CDR3 contains 17 residues. V lost 0 bases and J 3 bases, leaving 15 bases between the germline ends. CDR3 region: CASSQDRRTENYNEQFF. Here the CDR3 DNA reads TGTGCCAGCAGCCAAGATCGAAGGACAGAGAACTACAATGAGCAGTTCTTC.

By its share, this clonotype is medium-sized. CDR3 in DNA: TGCGCCAGCGCCACCCAGGGTCTGGATGAAAAACTGTTTTTT. It translates to CASATQGLDEKLFF. The chain uses TRBV5-1 and TRBJ1-4, with D possibly being TRBD1 (5 bases). Trimming took off 7 bases at V and 6 bases at J, with 16 bases between the two ends. This CDR3 has 14 residues. The germline V gene encodes CDR1 SGHRS and CDR2 YFSETQ.

This clonotype was seen many times. The J gene is TRBJ1-1, the V gene TRBV5-1; D possibly corresponds to TRBD1 (5 bases). The V end was cut by 4 bases, the J end by 6 bases, with 22 bases between. Germline values: CDR1 SGHRS, CDR2 YFSETQ. The CDR3 is made up of 16 amino acids. CDR3 amino acids: CASSPGRAVIGAEAFF. The CDR3 DNA sequence: TGCGCCAGCAGCCCGGGACGGGCGGTAATTGGCGCTGAAGCTTTCTTT.

This clonotype was picked up many times. The chain recombines TRBV5-1 with TRBJ2-3; D unresolved. Germline V gives CDR1 SGHRS, CDR2 YFSETQ. The CDR3 length is 15 residues. The V end lost 1 base, the J end lost 2 bases, and 11 bases lay between the germline ends. The CDR3 loop is CASSLSGRFTDTQYF. The CDR3 DNA is TGCGCCAGCAGCTTGTCAGGACGGTTCACAGATACGCAGTATTTT.

In its sample, this clonotype was seen many times. This sequence joins TRBV29-1 and TRBJ1-2; 8 bases align to TRBD1. Germline V lookup: CDR1 SQVTM, CDR2 ANQGSEA. The V gene end was trimmed by 3 bases and the J gene end by 4 bases; junction bases not matched to a gene: 1. The CDR3 sequence is 12 residues long. The CDR3 here is CSVETGAYGYTF. Here the CDR3 DNA reads TGCAGCGTTGAGACAGGGGCCTATGGCTACACCTTC.

This clonotype was recorded many times. The CDR3 DNA sequence: TGCGCCAGCAGCCTGAACGAACGGTACCTCTCCTACGAGCAGTACTTC. Translating it yields CASSLNERYLSYEQYF. V is TRBV5-1 and J is TRBJ2-7; D not resolved. V lost 4 bases, J lost 0 bases, and 17 bases lay in between. CDR1 and CDR2 (germline): SGHRS, YFSETQ. The CDR3 totals 16 residues.

This clonotype was counted many times. The rearrangement joins TRBV5-1 to TRBJ2-6; D remains ambiguous. This CDR3 has 13 residues. With 4 bases removed from V and 4 bases from J, the gap between germline ends came to 6 bases. The germline V gene encodes CDR1 SGHRS and CDR2 YFSETQ. The CDR3 DNA reads TGCGCCAGCAGCCCTGTGGGGGCCAACGTCCTGACTTTC. Translation gives CASSPVGANVLTF.

This clonotype was recorded at least ten times. V gene TRBV20-1 combines with J gene TRBJ2-3; the D gene is possibly TRBD1 (6 bases). Deletions cut 3 bases from V and 6 bases from J, with 13 bases between. This CDR3 has 13 amino acids. Per germline, CDR1 DFQATT and CDR2 SNEGSKA (reference sequence). CDR3 sequence: CSASAGVSDTQYF. The CDR3 coding sequence is TGCAGTGCTAGCGCAGGGGTCTCGGATACGCAGTATTTT.

The sample holds many counts of this clonotype. This chain uses TRBV10-3 with TRBJ2-4; D unresolved. The CDR3 contains 13 residues. With 8 bases removed from V and 4 bases from J, the gap between germline ends came to 12 bases. From germline, CDR1 is ENHRY and CDR2 SYGVKD. The CDR3 loop is CAIGRMEKNIQYF. CDR3 bases: TGTGCCATCGGTAGGATGGAAAAAAACATTCAGTACTTC.

The sample holds many counts of this clonotype. This sequence joins TRBV11-2 and TRBJ2-1, with 9 bases matching TRBD2. The CDR3 extends over 14 amino acids. With V trimmed by 2 bases and J by 9 bases, 5 bases remained unmatched. CDR1 and CDR2 (germline): SGHAT, FQNNGV. CDR3 nucleotides: TGTGCCAGCAGCTTACGCGGGGGGGCTTTTGAGCAGTTCTTC. It encodes CASSLRGGAFEQFF.

The sample holds many counts of this clonotype. This chain connects TRBV7-6 to TRBJ2-1, with D perhaps TRBD1 or TRBD2 (6 bases each). Trimming took off 1 base at V and 0 bases at J, with 10 bases between the two ends. CDR3 length equals 16 residues. Germline lookup yields CDR1 SGHVS and CDR2 FNYEAQ. The CDR3 region is CASSLGGASSYNEQFF. The CDR3 DNA reads TGTGCCAGCAGCTTAGGGGGGGCGAGCTCCTACAATGAGCAGTTCTTC. Full variable domain (remainder filled in from reference TRBV7-6 and TRBJ2-1): GAGVSQSPRYKVTKRGQDVALRCDPISGHVSLYWYRQALGQGPEFLTYFNYEAQQDKSGLPNDRFSAERPEGSISTLTIQRTEQRDSAMYRCASSLGGASSYNEQFFGPGTRLTVL.

This clonotype was observed many times. This chain joins TRBV30 and TRBJ1-1, with a tentative D call TRBD1 (5 bases). The CDR3 is made up of 11 amino acids. V lost 5 bases to trimming and J lost 2 bases, with 6 bases between them. CDR1 and CDR2 from the germline V gene are GTSNPN and SVGIG (reference sequence). The DNA of the CDR3 is TGTGCCTGGGACAGAAACACTGAAGCTTTCTTT. Residues: CAWDRNTEAFF.

This clonotype was found many times. The chain uses TRBV7-9 and TRBJ1-2; 8 positions agree with TRBD1. The CDR3 covers 13 residues. Germline CDR1 reads SEHNR; CDR2 reads FQNEAQ (reference sequence). Trimming removed 3 bases from V and 9 bases from J; junction bases left unmatched: 6. This chain's CDR3 is CASSFSDRDSYTF. The CDR3 DNA sequence: TGTGCCAGCAGCTTTTCGGACAGGGATAGCTACACCTTC.

This clonotype was seen repeatedly, ten times or more. This chain joins TRBV4-2 and TRBJ2-1, with a possible D match to TRBD2 (5 bases). This CDR3 contains 15 residues. Per the germline V gene, CDR1 is LGHNA and CDR2 is YNFKEQ. V dropped 0 bases and J dropped 5 bases, with 11 bases sitting between them. CDR3 coding DNA: TGTGCCAGCAGCCAAGATAGTAGCGCGCACAATGAGCAGTTCTTC. Translated: CASSQDSSAHNEQFF.

This clonotype was seen repeatedly, ten times or more. This chain uses TRBV6-6 with TRBJ2-3; D assignment may be TRBD1 or TRBD2 (5 bases each). This CDR3 is 17 amino acids long. Trimming shortened V by 0 bases and J by 4 bases, and 17 bases separated the two germline ends. CDR1 is MNHNY, CDR2 SVGAGI, per germline (reference sequence). The CDR3 protein is CASSYSMGARDADTQYF. The CDR3 nucleotides read TGTGCCAGCAGTTACTCGATGGGAGCCAGGGATGCAGATACGCAGTATTTT.

This clonotype was detected ten times or more. The genes are TRBV3-1 and TRBJ2-1; D remains unclear. Trimming took 1 base from V and 7 from J, leaving 14 bases between them. The CDR3 runs 15 residues. CDR1 and CDR2 (germline): LGHDT, YNNKEL (reference sequence). The CDR3 sequence: CASSQAAAPRNEQFF. Written as DNA, the CDR3 is TGTGCCAGCAGCCAAGCAGCAGCACCCCGAAATGAGCAGTTCTTC.

By sample fraction, this clonotype is medium-sized (0.01 to 0.1%). The rearrangement links TRBV10-2 to TRBJ2-2; 7 nucleotides match TRBD2. Germline values: CDR1 WSHSY, CDR2 SAAADI. V lost 5 bases, J lost 3 bases, and 0 bases stayed unmatched. This CDR3 region has 13 residues. CDR3 loop: CASSTSDTGELFF. As DNA, the CDR3 is TGCGCCAGCAGTACTAGCGACACCGGGGAGCTGTTTTTT.

This clonotype appeared many times. The chain links TRBV20-1 to TRBJ2-7; TRBD2 is a possible D gene (6 bases). Trimming left V 5 bases short and J 0 bases short, with 20 bases between. CDR1 and CDR2 (germline): DFQATT, SNEGSKA (reference sequence). The CDR3 has 16 residues. CDR3 sequence (DNA): TGCAGTGCTGCCCCCCCGTCTAGCGAGGGCTCCTACGAGCAGTACTTC. Translation gives CSAAPPSSEGSYEQYF.

This clonotype appeared many times. The chain is built from TRBV5-1 and TRBJ2-1; TRBD2 aligns across 9 bases. The germline gives CDR1 SGHRS, CDR2 YFSETQ. CDR3 length equals 17 residues. The V gene end was trimmed by 1 base and the J gene end by 3 bases; junction bases not matched to a gene: 8. The CDR3 protein is CASSLTSGRKSYNEQFF. CDR3 DNA sequence: TGCGCCAGCAGCTTGACTAGCGGGCGAAAAAGCTACAATGAGCAGTTCTTC.

This clonotype occurred many times. The chain employs TRBV6-4 and TRBJ2-3; possible D gene TRBD2, 7 bases. Germline values: CDR1 MRHNA, CDR2 SNTAGT. The CDR3 is made up of 14 amino acids. V was shortened by 4 bases and J by 5 bases, with 13 bases between the two germline ends. CDR3 in DNA: TGTGCCAGCAGTGTAGGGGGGGCTGGAGATACGCAGTATTTT. Translated, it gives CASSVGGAGDTQYF.

This clonotype has a count of ten or more. The V and J genes are TRBV7-9 and TRBJ2-1; 13 nucleotides match TRBD2. The germline V gene has CDR1 SEHNR and CDR2 FQNEAQ (reference sequence). V lost 1 base, J lost 4 bases, and 16 bases stayed unmatched. The CDR3 has 21 amino acids. CDR3 loop: CASSLERDTRLAGGLYNEQFF. DNA of the CDR3: TGTGCCAGCAGCTTAGAGCGGGACACCCGACTAGCGGGGGGTCTATACAATGAGCAGTTCTTC.

This clonotype was counted at least ten times. The V call is TRBV20-1, the J call TRBJ1-4; D might be TRBD1 (5 bases). The V and J ends lost 4 bases and 6 bases respectively, with 12 bases between them. The CDR3 is 13 residues long. Germline V CDR1 and CDR2: DFQATT, SNEGSKA (reference sequence). The CDR3: CSATGTMDEKLFF. DNA of the CDR3: TGCAGTGCTACCGGGACTATGGATGAAAAACTGTTTTTT.

At least ten counts were recorded for this clonotype. The chain employs TRBV5-1 and TRBJ1-4; 8 nucleotides agree with TRBD1. Germline V lookup: CDR1 SGHRS, CDR2 YFSETQ. The CDR3 loop spans 16 amino acids. With 0 bases clipped from V and 7 bases from J, the junction kept 8 bases outside the gene matches. CDR3 loop: CASSLAQTGESEKLFF. The DNA for the CDR3 is TGCGCCAGCAGCTTGGCCCAGACAGGGGAGAGTGAAAAACTGTTTTTT.

This clonotype was found many times. This sequence joins TRBV7-8 and TRBJ2-7, with D possibly matching TRBD1 (5 bases). Germline V gene lookup returns CDR1 SGHVS and CDR2 FQNEAQ. The length of the CDR3 is 13 residues. Trimming removed 3 bases from V and 3 bases from J, with 9 bases in between. The DNA of the CDR3 is TGTGCCAGCAGCTTCAGCAGGGACTACGAGCAGTACTTC. Encoded protein: CASSFSRDYEQYF.

This clonotype was detected ten times or more. J is TRBJ1-4 and V is TRBV7-9; D is unresolved. Germline V gene sequence: CDR1 SEHNR, CDR2 FQNEAQ (reference sequence). The germline V and J ends were trimmed by 3 bases and 2 bases, with 7 bases remaining between them. The CDR3 extends over 14 amino acids. The CDR3 loop is CASSLVGTNEKLFF. CDR3 DNA: TGTGCCAGCAGCTTGGTGGGCACTAATGAAAAACTGTTTTTT.

This clonotype has a count of ten or more. The CDR3 loop reads CASSLSPYEQYF. Written as DNA, the CDR3 is TGTGCCAGCAGCCTAAGCCCCTACGAGCAGTACTTC. The chain couples TRBV7-2 to TRBJ2-7; D not certain. V lost 5 bases to trimming and J lost 2 bases, with 7 bases between them. This CDR3 has 12 amino acids. From germline, CDR1 is SGHTA and CDR2 FQGNSA.